This T cell receptor beta chain was identified during a study of CXCR3-negative and CXCR3-positive naive CD8 T cells. General observations from the study: It was found that naive subsets had comparable surface CD5, and TCR strength was inferred from TRB CDR3 properties. Comparably high diversity marked both naive subsets, whereas memory CD8+ cells had much lower diversity. Researchers report that CXCR3-positive naive cells carry more hydrophobic TRB CDR3s than CXCR3-negative naive cells.

The TRB libraries of cDNA were built by UMI-labeled 5' RACE. Each CDR3 protein gets one entry in TCRdb, which reprocessed the 5' RACE reads and gives no DNA. Here the sample table reports some 130,000 distinct CDR3 sequences. The CDR3 contains 15 residues. Germline CDR1 reads LNHNV; CDR2 reads YYDKDF (reference sequence). A word on this clonotype: Antigen specificity is unknown.

The TCR was taken from a human donor in good health. Some clones in this sample may be carry-over from other donors' samples. V usage is TRBV15 and J usage is TRBJ2-3; TCRdb returns TRBD1, unconfirmable since there is no DNA. Material for sequencing was naive CXCR3- CD8+ T cells from blood. Subset indicated: CD45RO-CCR7+CD27+CD95- naive CD8+ T cells lacking CXCR3 (TNR3-). The CDR3 sequence: CATSRGTDSRDTQYF.